This T cell receptor (beta chain) was obtained from a study of naive and memory T cell subsets. The study, taken as a whole, reports: Activation and differentiation may alter RNA-based TCR counts. Naive and memory repertoire findings lacked a ground truth for validation. From naive to CM, EM and EMRA, diversity decreased and Gini increased.

Both TRBC1 and TRBC2 were covered by a beta constant-region primer of two equimolar oligonucleotides. TCRdb used MiXCR to reprocess the UMI-ligation and nested PCR reads, holding one entry per CDR3 protein. The table lists approximately 89,000 distinct CDR3 sequences, 7% to 7.5% of them singletons. This clonotype was observed many times. Antigen unknown. Four subsets defined by CD45RA and CD27 were sorted after CD3, CD4, CD8 and live/dead staining. Trimming took 1 base from V and 0 from J, leaving 15 bases between them. CDR1 SQVTM and CDR2 ANQGSEA come from the germline V gene. CDR3 length equals 16 residues.

Material: central memory CD4+ T cells from blood. This TCR was sampled from a human donor in good health. The J gene is TRBJ1-1, the V gene TRBV29-1, with D unclear. Here the CDR3 reads CSVEVSVAAMNTEAFF. Here the CDR3 DNA reads TGCAGCGTTGAAGTTTCGGTGGCGGCGATGAACACTGAAGCTTTCTTT.